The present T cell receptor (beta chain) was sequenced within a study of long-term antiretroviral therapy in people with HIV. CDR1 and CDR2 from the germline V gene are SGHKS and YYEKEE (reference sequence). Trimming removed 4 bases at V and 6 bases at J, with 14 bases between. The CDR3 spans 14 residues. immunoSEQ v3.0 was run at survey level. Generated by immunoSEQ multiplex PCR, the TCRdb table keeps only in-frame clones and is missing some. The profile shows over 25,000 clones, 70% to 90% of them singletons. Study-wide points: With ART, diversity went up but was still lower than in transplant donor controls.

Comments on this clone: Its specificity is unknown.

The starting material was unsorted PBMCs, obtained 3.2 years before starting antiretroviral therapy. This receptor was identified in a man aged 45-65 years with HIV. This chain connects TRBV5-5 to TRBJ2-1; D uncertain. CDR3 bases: TGTGCCAGCAGCCTCCGAGACCTGACCAATGAGCAGTTCTTC. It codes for CASSLRDLTNEQFF.